This T cell receptor beta chain was identified in a study of cytomegalovirus exposure and HLA in healthy donors. Both 60 Vbeta primers and 13 Jbeta primers went into the PCR. Sequencing used immunoSEQ multiplex PCR; TCRdb keeps in-frame clones, though not all of them. With around 55,000 clones in the sample, the ten largest clones hold approximately 9%. J gave up 4 bases and V 0 bases, and 8 bases lay outside the gene matches. This CDR3 is 16 amino acids long. Germline V lookup: CDR1 SGDLS, CDR2 YYNGEE. The sequence was collected from a man between 50 and 59 years old in good health and CMV-seropositive. Sequenced: PBMCs. The chain uses TRBV9 and TRBJ2-3; 7 nucleotides match TRBD2. The DNA of the CDR3 is TGTGCCAGCAGCGTAGCTCCAGCGGGGCCGGCAGATACGCAGTATTTT. Translating gives CASSVAPAGPADTQYF.